Following are 16 T cell receptor beta chains from one sample sequenced in a study of Graves' ophthalmopathy and Graves' hyperthyroidism. Scientists amplified the TCR beta CDR3 regions from RNA transcripts. First-round RT-PCR relied on HTBI primers, and a second-round multiplex PCR came next. TCRdb re-called the multiplex PCR reads through MiXCR, storing one row per CDR3 protein. The sample includes around 1.1 million distinct CDR3 sequences, about 40% of them seen just once. Sequences were obtained from peripheral blood or thyroid tissue (not recorded which). These receptor sequences come from an adult man with Graves' hyperthyroidism.

This clonotype was seen a handful of times. This chain connects TRBV12-3 or TRBV12-4 to TRBJ2-2; 7 bases match TRBD2. Trimming cost V 10 bases and J 4 bases; bases outside gene matches: 6. The CDR3 length is 13 residues. CDR3 DNA sequence: TGTGCCATCCGACTAGCCGGCACCGGGGAGCTGTTTTTT. Amino acid sequence: CAIRLAGTGELFF.

The sample holds many counts of this clonotype. This rearrangement joins TRBV5-6 to TRBJ2-7; D may be TRBD2 (5 bases). Germline V gives CDR1 SGHDT, CDR2 YYEEEE. V dropped 3 bases and J dropped 2 bases, with 15 bases sitting between them. The CDR3 spans 15 residues. The CDR3 sequence is CASSSGLSLPYEQYF. Here the CDR3 DNA reads TGTGCCAGCAGCTCCGGACTGTCCCTCCCCTACGAGCAGTACTTC. The full variable domain, with the rest looked up from reference TRBV5-6 and TRBJ2-7, is DAGVTQSPTHLIKTRGQQVTLRCSPKSGHDTVSWYQQALGQGPQFIFQYYEEEERQRGNFPDRFSGHQFPNYSSELNVNALLLGDSALYLCASSSGLSLPYEQYFGPGTRLTVT.

This clonotype was observed at least ten times. The chain carries TRBV29-1 and TRBJ2-2, with a tentative D call TRBD1 (5 bases). Germline values: CDR1 SQVTM, CDR2 ANQGSEA. V lost 1 base and J lost 3, with 9 bases in between. This CDR3 region has 14 residues. DNA of the CDR3: TGCAGCGTTGAAGTGGACATACACACCGGGGAGCTGTTTTTT. It encodes CSVEVDIHTGELFF.

The rearrangement links TRBV7-8 to TRBJ2-5; perhaps D is TRBD1 or TRBD2 (5 bases each). Per germline, CDR1 SGHVS and CDR2 FQNEAQ. Trimming removed 5 bases at V and 5 bases at J, with 15 bases between. The CDR3 extends over 14 amino acids. The chain's CDR3 is CASSQWDRAETQYF. The DNA of the CDR3 is TGTGCCAGCAGCCAGTGGGACCGCGCCGAGACCCAGTACTTC.

The chain combines TRBV6-5 with TRBJ2-5; 14 nucleotides align to TRBD2. CDR3 size: 17 residues. The V gene end was trimmed by 6 bases and the J gene end by 6 bases; junction bases not matched to a gene: 12. CDR1 MNHEY and CDR2 SVGAGI come from the germline V gene. The CDR3 bases are TGTGCCAGCAGCCGAGGACTAGCGGGGGGTTACCCCCAGACCCAGTACTTC. It is translated as CASSRGLAGGYPQTQYF.

The rearrangement uses TRBV29-1 and TRBJ1-2; the D gene is possibly TRBD1 (6 bases). Germline-derived CDR1 and CDR2 are SQVTM and ANQGSEA. Deletions cut 8 bases from V and 3 bases from J, with 16 bases between. This CDR3 is built from 13 residues. CDR3 bases: TGCAGCAGCCGGGACAAAGGGGACTATGGCTACACCTTC. Its translation: CSSRDKGDYGYTF.

This clonotype showed up many times. The chain links TRBV20-1 to TRBJ2-7; the match to TRBD1 covers 9 bases. This CDR3 is built from 13 residues. Unmatched junction bases numbered 7, after V lost 4 bases and J lost 6 bases. Germline V gene lookup returns CDR1 DFQATT and CDR2 SNEGSKA (reference sequence). The CDR3 region is CSATRDRALEQYF. The DNA of the CDR3 is TGCAGTGCTACTCGGGACAGGGCGCTCGAGCAGTACTTC.

The gene calls are TRBV28 and TRBJ2-7; D gene uncertain. This CDR3 region has 12 residues. Trimming removed 6 bases at V and 2 bases at J, with 8 bases between. Germline V gene data show CDR1 as MDHEN and CDR2 as SYDVKM. The CDR3 coding sequence is TGTGCCAGCAGACTGAATACCTACGAGCAGTACTTC. It specifies CASRLNTYEQYF.

This clonotype was seen just once. This chain links TRBV10-3 with TRBJ1-3, with D hard to call. Trimming took off 4 bases at V and 0 bases at J, with 10 bases between the two ends. CDR1 ENHRY and CDR2 SYGVKD come from the germline V gene. The CDR3 spans 15 residues. CDR3 protein: CAISGRSSSGNTIYF. The DNA for the CDR3 is TGTGCCATCAGTGGTAGGAGTAGCTCTGGAAACACCATATATTTT.

CDR3 amino acids: CASSPRTGRSGYTF. The CDR3 DNA follows: TGTGCCAGCAGCCCCAGAACAGGGCGCTCGGGCTACACCTTC. J is TRBJ1-2 and V is TRBV3-1, with D maybe TRBD1 (6 bases). Deletions cut 4 bases from V and 8 bases from J, with 17 bases between. The CDR3 extends over 14 amino acids. Germline lookup yields CDR1 LGHDT and CDR2 YNNKEL (reference sequence).

Remarks on this clonotype: With a much larger clone just one base away, this may be a read error. The gene calls are TRBV2 and TRBJ2-5; D is undetermined. The germline gives CDR1 SNHLY, CDR2 FYNNEI. V lost 7 bases to trimming and J lost 4 bases, with 13 bases between them. The CDR3 length is 13 residues. CDR3 region: CASKLDVVETQYF. CDR3 DNA: TGTGCCAGCAAGTTGGACGTGGTAGAGACCCAGTACTTC. Supplemented by reference TRBV2 and TRBJ2-5, the full variable domain reads EPEVTQTPSHQVTQMGQEVILRCVPISNHLYFYWYRQILGQKVEFLVSFYNNEISEKSEIFDDQFSVERPDGSNFTLKIRSTKLEDSAMYFCASKLDVVETQYFGPGTRLLVL.

As concerns this clonotype: The junction differs from germline at one of its ends, possibly a read error. The chain joins TRBV11-2 to TRBJ1-1, with D maybe TRBD1 (5 bases). CDR3 length: 10 amino acids. Germline loops: CDR1 SGHAT, CDR2 FQNNGV. The chain's CDR3 is CASSSGGGLF. The DNA of the CDR3 is TGTGCCAGCAGCTCCGGGGGGGGTCTCTTT.

The chain employs TRBV7-2 and TRBJ1-5; 12 bases are shared with TRBD1. In germline, CDR1 is SGHTA, CDR2 FQGNSA. The CDR3 loop spans 17 amino acids. Germline trimming cut 5 bases from V and 5 bases from J; bases unmatched to any gene: 10. CDR3 sequence (DNA): TGTGCCAGCAGCCTACGAACGGGACAGGGGGCGGATCAGCCCCAGCATTTT. This codes for CASSLRTGQGADQPQHF.

This sequence joins TRBV5-4 and TRBJ2-2; D gene uncertain. The CDR3 has 13 amino acids. Germline V gene sequence: CDR1 SGHNT, CDR2 YYREEE (reference sequence). The V gene lost 4 bases and the J gene lost 4 bases, with 8 bases spanning the gap. CDR3 loop: CASSNRITGELFF. The CDR3 region has the DNA TGTGCCAGCAGCAACCGCATCACCGGGGAGCTGTTTTTT.

The CDR3, as DNA: TGTGCCATAGGACAGGGGTACTTC. This translates into CAIGQGYF. The chain carries TRBV10-3 and TRBJ2-5; TRBD1 aligns across 8 bases. V lost 9 bases to trimming and J lost 13 bases; unmatched junction nucleotides: 1. CDR1 is ENHRY, CDR2 SYGVKD, per germline. This CDR3 spans 8 amino acids.

This clonotype was seen more than once but under ten times. This chain connects TRBV12-3 or TRBV12-4 to TRBJ1-5, with 7 bases lining up with TRBD1. Trimming took 6 bases from V and 1 from J; bases not matched to a gene: 6. This CDR3 has 15 amino acids. CDR3 region: CASSKGTESNQPQHF. The CDR3 nucleotides are TGTGCCAGCAGCAAAGGGACAGAAAGCAATCAGCCCCAGCATTTT.